One and the same sample provided the 14 T cell receptor beta chains below, sequenced in a study of regulatory T cells in long-lasting Graves disease. CDR3-region Arm-PCR and iRepertoire HTBI primers produced the TCR beta libraries. TCRdb re-derived calls from the multiplex PCR reads in MiXCR, one entry per CDR3 protein. This sample has approximately 400,000 distinct CDR3 sequences, with 12% found just once. Time point noted: newly diagnosed GD, antithyroid drugs for less than 3 months. RNA isolated from PBMCs was used to make the TCR library. The sample was also reused in another study, on T cells in Graves' hyperthyroidism and ophthalmopathy.

This sample comprised peripheral blood mononuclear cells (PBMCs), obtained at new diagnosis, from a patient treated with antithyroid drugs. Source of these receptors: a woman aged 18 to 35 with Graves disease.

CDR3 nucleotide sequence: TGTGCCAGTACCCGGACGGGGAGTTATAGCAATCAGCCCCAGCATTTT. Translation: CASTRTGSYSNQPQHF. The chain recombines TRBV19 with TRBJ1-5; no firm D call. This CDR3 has 16 residues. In germline, CDR1 is LNHDA, CDR2 SQIVND (reference sequence). V dropped 7 bases and J dropped 0 bases, with 16 bases sitting between them.

This clonotype was seen at least ten times. The V gene is TRBV7-9, the J gene TRBJ2-5, with D possibly matching TRBD2 (5 bases). Germline V gene lookup returns CDR1 SEHNR and CDR2 FQNEAQ (reference sequence). The CDR3 length is 14 residues. V shed 5 bases and J shed 10 bases, with 20 bases lying between them. The CDR3 sequence: CASSPTRWDEDQYF. The CDR3 bases are TGTGCCAGCAGCCCTACTAGGTGGGATGAGGACCAGTACTTC.

The V gene is TRBV20-1, the J gene TRBJ2-3, with 8 nucleotides matching TRBD2. The V gene's germline CDR1 is DFQATT and CDR2 SNEGSKA (reference sequence). The CDR3 totals 16 residues. J gave up 2 bases and V 6 bases, and 13 bases lay outside the gene matches. The CDR3 DNA is TGCAGTGCCCTCACAGCGGGGCGGGGGGCCACAGATACGCAGTATTTT. This sequence encodes CSALTAGRGATDTQYF.

In its sample, this clonotype was seen many times. The V gene is TRBV5-1, the J gene TRBJ1-5; D is ambiguous. This CDR3 is 14 amino acids long. The V gene's germline CDR1 is SGHRS and CDR2 YFSETQ. V lost 0 bases to trimming and J lost 2 bases, with 6 bases between them. The DNA for the CDR3 is TGCGCCAGCAGCTTGGACGGGCGCAATCAGCCCCAGCATTTT. This translates into CASSLDGRNQPQHF.

This clonotype was detected many times. The J gene is TRBJ2-5, the V gene TRBV13, with D unclear. Trimming pared 0 bases from V and 5 bases from J, leaving 19 bases between. CDR1 is PRHDT, CDR2 FYEKMQ, per germline (reference sequence). CDR3 length equals 17 residues. CDR3 in amino acids: CASSLGQYTGLGETQYF. CDR3 nucleotide sequence: TGTGCCAGCAGCTTAGGCCAGTATACGGGCCTGGGGGAGACCCAGTACTTC.

Concerning this clonotype: Lacking the conserved final phenylalanine or tryptophan, this CDR3 likely reflects a read error. The J gene is TRBJ1-4, the V gene TRBV12-3 or TRBV12-4, with D perhaps TRBD1 (5 bases). The CDR3 is made up of 14 amino acids. The V end lost 6 bases, the J end lost 7 bases, and 15 bases lay between the germline ends. The CDR3 spells CASRTDGGGEKLFL. The CDR3 DNA sequence: TGTGCCAGCAGAACTGACGGGGGAGGTGAAAAACTGTTTCTT.

This clonotype was counted at least ten times. The V gene is TRBV27, the J gene TRBJ1-4; tentatively, D is TRBD1 (5 bases). CDR1 and CDR2 from the germline V gene are MNHEY and SMNVEV (reference sequence). The CDR3 covers 13 residues. Trimming removed 3 bases from V and 10 bases from J, with 12 bases in between. CDR3 nucleotide sequence: TGTGCCAGCAGTTTTTATTCGGGGGGAAAACTGTTTTTT. This gives the protein CASSFYSGGKLFF.

This sequence joins TRBV7-9 and TRBJ2-1, with 7 bases identical to TRBD2. V dropped 4 bases and J dropped 5; count of bases not matched to a gene: 2. Germline CDR1 is SEHNR and CDR2 is FQNEAQ (reference sequence). This CDR3 comprises 13 residues. This chain's CDR3 is CASSSSGNNEQFF. CDR3 sequence (DNA): TGTGCCAGCAGCTCTAGCGGTAACAATGAGCAGTTCTTC.

This clonotype was seen at least ten times. The rearrangement uses TRBV11-2 and TRBJ1-3; no firm D call. V was shortened by 5 bases and J by 3 bases, with 8 bases between the two germline ends. This CDR3 contains 13 residues. CDR1 and CDR2 from the germline V gene are SGHAT and FQNNGV. This chain's CDR3 is CASSLPNGNTIYF. The CDR3 region has the DNA TGTGCCAGCAGCCTACCTAATGGAAACACCATATATTTT.

This clonotype was detected ten times or more. V and J are TRBV6-2 or TRBV6-3 and TRBJ2-1; D is unclear. This CDR3 is 11 amino acids long. Per the germline V gene, CDR1 is MNHEY and CDR2 is SVGEGT. V was shortened by 3 bases and J by 6 bases, with 3 bases between the two germline ends. CDR3 amino acids: CASSYPNEQFF. The CDR3 DNA reads TGTGCCAGCAGTTATCCCAATGAGCAGTTCTTC.

This clonotype came up many times. This sequence joins TRBV4-3 and TRBJ2-1, with 8 bases fitting TRBD2. Germline V CDR1 and CDR2: LGHNA, YSLEER. CDR3 size: 15 residues. Trimming removed 3 bases from V and 5 bases from J; junction bases left unmatched: 6. This CDR3 reads CASSHSGGRNNEQFF. The CDR3 region has the DNA TGCGCCAGCAGCCACAGCGGGGGCCGCAACAATGAGCAGTTCTTC.

V usage is TRBV20-1 and J usage is TRBJ1-3; a possible D gene is TRBD1 (5 bases). The CDR3 contains 15 residues. Germline V CDR1 and CDR2: DFQATT, SNEGSKA (reference sequence). V lost 0 bases and J lost 2, with 11 bases in between. The CDR3 is CSARDPGGAGNTIYF. Written as DNA, the CDR3 is TGCAGTGCTAGAGACCCCGGGGGGGCTGGAAACACCATATATTTT.

This clonotype was recorded at least ten times. The chain carries TRBV10-3 and TRBJ2-2; weak D call: TRBD2 (5 bases). Per the germline V gene, CDR1 is ENHRY and CDR2 is SYGVKD. Trimming removed 6 bases from V and 2 bases from J, with 16 bases in between. This CDR3 contains 16 residues. This CDR3 is CAIREAAKTNTGELFF. The CDR3 DNA sequence: TGTGCCATCAGGGAGGCGGCCAAGACAAACACCGGGGAGCTGTTTTTT.

J is TRBJ1-5 and V is TRBV20-1; D gene ambiguous. CDR1 is DFQATT and CDR2 is SNEGSKA in the germline V gene (reference sequence). This CDR3 is built from 17 residues. Trimming pared 3 bases from V and 0 bases from J, leaving 18 bases between. The CDR3 bases are TGCAGTGCTAGTCGGCCTAACGAGGTTTATAGCAATCAGCCCCAGCATTTT. Amino acids: CSASRPNEVYSNQPQHF.